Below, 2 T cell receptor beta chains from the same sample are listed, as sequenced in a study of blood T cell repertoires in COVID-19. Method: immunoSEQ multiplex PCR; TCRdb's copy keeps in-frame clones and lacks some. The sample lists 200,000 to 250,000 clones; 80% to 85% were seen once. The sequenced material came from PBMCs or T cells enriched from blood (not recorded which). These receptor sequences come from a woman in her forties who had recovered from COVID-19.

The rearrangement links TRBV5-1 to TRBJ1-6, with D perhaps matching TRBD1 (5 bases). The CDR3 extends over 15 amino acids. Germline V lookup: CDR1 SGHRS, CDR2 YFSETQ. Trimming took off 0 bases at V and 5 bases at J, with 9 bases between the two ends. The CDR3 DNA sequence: TGCGCCAGCAGCTTGGGACAGAAGAATAATTCACCCCTCCACTTT. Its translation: CASSLGQKNNSPLHF.

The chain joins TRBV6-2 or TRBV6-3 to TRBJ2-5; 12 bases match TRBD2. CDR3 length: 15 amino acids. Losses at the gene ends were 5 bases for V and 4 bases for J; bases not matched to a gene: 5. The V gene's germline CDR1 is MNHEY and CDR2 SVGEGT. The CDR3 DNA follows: TGTGCCAGCAGTAGACTAGCGGGAGAGTCAGAGACCCAGTACTTC. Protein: CASSRLAGESETQYF.